These 10 T cell receptor beta chains were all obtained from the same sample, sequenced in a study of T cell responses to AZD1222 COVID-19 vaccine. The data were produced by immunoSEQ multiplex PCR, yet TCRdb's version contains in-frame clones alone and is incomplete. The sample lists 150,000 to 180,000 clones, about 88% seen once, with over 6% in the top ten. Here the sequenced sample was peripheral blood, taken after recovery from COVID-19. These receptors all come from an adult who had recovered from COVID-19.

The chain employs TRBV9 and TRBJ1-1; the D gene is possibly TRBD1 (5 bases). The CDR3 consists of 17 residues. Trimming took 4 bases from V and 3 from J, leaving 22 bases between them. Germline V lookup: CDR1 SGDLS, CDR2 YYNGEE. The CDR3 is CASSPRAGHWDDTEAFF. For the CDR3, the DNA is TGTGCCAGCAGCCCAAGAGCCGGCCACTGGGACGACACTGAAGCTTTCTTT.

This clone was picked up a small number of times. J is TRBJ2-7 and V is TRBV28, with 10 bases identical to TRBD2. Germline loops: CDR1 MDHEN, CDR2 SYDVKM. V lost 3 bases, J lost 7 bases, and 9 bases stayed unmatched. CDR3 length: 15 amino acids. The CDR3: CASSLPSGSWYEQYF. CDR3 nucleotide sequence: TGTGCCAGCAGTTTGCCTAGCGGGAGCTGGTATGAGCAGTACTTC.

The chain links TRBV6-2 or TRBV6-3 to TRBJ1-2; D remains ambiguous. The CDR3 runs 15 residues. The germline V gene has CDR1 MNHEY and CDR2 SVGEGT. V gave up 0 bases and J gave up 4 bases, with 12 bases separating them. The CDR3 protein is CASSYSPGDLYGYTF. Written as DNA, the CDR3 is TGTGCCAGCAGTTACTCCCCAGGAGACCTCTATGGCTACACCTTC.

This clone was seen only a few times. The chain combines TRBV3-1 (or the pseudogene TRBV3-2) with TRBJ2-5; no reliable D call. The ends were cut back, 0 bases at V and 1 base at J, with 12 bases in the middle. CDR1 is LGHDT, CDR2 YNNKEL, per germline (reference sequence). This CDR3 comprises 16 residues. This CDR3 is CASSQDMGTLQETQYF. The CDR3 DNA sequence: TGTGCCAGCAGCCAAGATATGGGAACCCTCCAAGAGACCCAGTACTTC.

This clone has only one observation. The DNA of the CDR3 is TGTGCCAGCAGTTGGGGGTACGACTATGGCTACACCTTC. It specifies CASSWGYDYGYTF. The J gene is TRBJ1-2, the V gene TRBV12-3 or TRBV12-4, with TRBD1 as a possible D gene (5 bases). The CDR3 has 13 residues. The V end was cut by 4 bases, the J end by 3 bases, with 9 bases between.

The gene calls are TRBV14 and TRBJ1-4; D uncertain. CDR1 and CDR2 from the germline V gene are SGHDN and FVKESK. The CDR3 runs 17 residues. V lost 0 bases, J lost 0 bases, and 11 bases lay in between. Here the CDR3 DNA reads TGTGCCAGCAGCCAAGATCCTCCATATGCAACTAATGAAAAACTGTTTTTT. Its protein is CASSQDPPYATNEKLFF.

The chain carries TRBV28 and TRBJ1-5, with 10 positions matching TRBD1. From germline, CDR1 is MDHEN and CDR2 SYDVKM. Trimming cost V 5 bases and J 4 bases; bases outside gene matches: 14. The CDR3 runs to 18 residues. The CDR3 coding sequence is TGTGCCAGCAGTGCCCTCGACAGGGGGCGGACGCCTAATCAGCCCCAGCATTTT. Translation: CASSALDRGRTPNQPQHF.

This clone was counted a few times. The chain employs TRBV7-2 and TRBJ1-5; 8 bases agree with TRBD1. The junction had 3 bases not matched to a gene; V was cut back by 0 bases and J by 5 bases. The CDR3 has 15 amino acids. The germline V gene encodes CDR1 SGHTA and CDR2 FQGNSA. CDR3 bases: TGTGCCAGCAGCTTAGCGCAGGGGGCATATCAGCCCCAGCATTTT. Its protein product is CASSLAQGAYQPQHF. The full variable domain, its missing parts supplied by reference TRBV7-2 and TRBJ1-5, is GAGVSQSPSNKVTEKGKDVELRCDPISGHTALYWYRQSLGQGLEFLIYFQGNSAPDKSGLPSDRFSAERTGGSVSTLTIQRTQQEDSAVYLCASSLAQGAYQPQHFGDGTRLSIL.

V gene TRBV4-3 combines with J gene TRBJ2-3; D is undetermined. This CDR3 has 15 amino acids. V was pared by 1 base and J by 2 bases, with 10 bases between. Germline assignment: CDR1 LGHNA and CDR2 YSLEER. CDR3 in DNA: TGCGCCAGCAGCCAAGTAAAGACTTACACAGATACGCAGTATTTT. Its protein is CASSQVKTYTDTQYF.

This clone turned up a few times. This sequence joins TRBV10-3 and TRBJ2-7; 7 bases fit TRBD1. J lost 0 bases, V lost 0 bases, and 8 bases had no gene match. The CDR3 runs to 17 residues. Per germline, CDR1 ENHRY and CDR2 SYGVKD. The CDR3 protein is CAISESNQGVVSYEQYF. Here the CDR3 DNA reads TGTGCCATCAGTGAGTCGAACCAGGGGGTTGTCTCCTACGAGCAGTACTTC.